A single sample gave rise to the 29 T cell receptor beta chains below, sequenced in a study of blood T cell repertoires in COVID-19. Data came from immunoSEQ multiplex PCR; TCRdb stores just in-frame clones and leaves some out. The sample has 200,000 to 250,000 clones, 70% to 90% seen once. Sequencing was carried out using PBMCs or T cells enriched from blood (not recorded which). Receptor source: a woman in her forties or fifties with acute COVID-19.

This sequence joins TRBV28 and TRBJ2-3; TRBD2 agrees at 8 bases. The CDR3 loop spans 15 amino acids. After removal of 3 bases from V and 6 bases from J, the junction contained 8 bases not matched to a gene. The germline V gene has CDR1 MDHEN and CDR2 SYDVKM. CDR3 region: CASSFRAGVWDTQYF. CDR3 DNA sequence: TGTGCCAGCAGTTTTCGAGCGGGAGTATGGGATACGCAGTATTTT.

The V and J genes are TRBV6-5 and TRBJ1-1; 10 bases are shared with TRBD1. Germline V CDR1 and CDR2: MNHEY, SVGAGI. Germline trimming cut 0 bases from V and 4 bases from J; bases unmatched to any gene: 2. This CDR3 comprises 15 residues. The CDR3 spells CASSYSRTGGTEAFF. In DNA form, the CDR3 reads TGTGCCAGCAGTTACTCACGGACAGGGGGCACTGAAGCTTTCTTT.

CDR3 protein: CASSHSSTENEKLFF. The CDR3 DNA reads as TGTGCCAGCAGCCATTCATCGACAGAGAATGAAAAACTGTTTTTT. The V call is TRBV4-2, the J call TRBJ1-4, with D tentatively TRBD1 (5 bases). CDR1 and CDR2 from the germline V gene are LGHNA and YNFKEQ. V was clipped by 3 bases and J by 5 bases, with 13 bases between them. This CDR3 is 15 amino acids long.

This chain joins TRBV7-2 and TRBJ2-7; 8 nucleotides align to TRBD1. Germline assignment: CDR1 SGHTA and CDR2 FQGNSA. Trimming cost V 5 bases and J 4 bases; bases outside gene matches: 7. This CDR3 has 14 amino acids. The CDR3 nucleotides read TGTGCCAGCAGCGTGCGACAGGGGAAATACGAGCAGTACTTC. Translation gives CASSVRQGKYEQYF.

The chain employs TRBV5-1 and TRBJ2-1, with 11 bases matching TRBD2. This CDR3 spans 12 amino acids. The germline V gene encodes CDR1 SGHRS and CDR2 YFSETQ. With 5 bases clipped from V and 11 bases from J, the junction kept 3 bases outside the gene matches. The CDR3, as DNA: TGCGCCAGCAGTCCGACTAGCGGGAAGCAGTTCTTC. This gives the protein CASSPTSGKQFF.

CDR3 protein: CASSLFASGYNEQFF. CDR3 DNA sequence: TGTGCCAGCAGCTTATTCGCTAGCGGCTACAATGAGCAGTTCTTC. The rearrangement joins TRBV7-2 to TRBJ2-1; 7 bases line up with TRBD2. The CDR3 has 15 residues. With V trimmed by 2 bases and J by 3 bases, 4 bases remained unmatched. The germline V gene has CDR1 SGHTA and CDR2 FQGNSA.

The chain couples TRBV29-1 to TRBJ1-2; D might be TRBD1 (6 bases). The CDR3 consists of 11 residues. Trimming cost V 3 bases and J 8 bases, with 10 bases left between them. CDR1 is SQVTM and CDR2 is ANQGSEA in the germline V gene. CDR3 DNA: TGCAGCGTTGAGGACAGAAAGGGCTACACCTTC. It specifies CSVEDRKGYTF.

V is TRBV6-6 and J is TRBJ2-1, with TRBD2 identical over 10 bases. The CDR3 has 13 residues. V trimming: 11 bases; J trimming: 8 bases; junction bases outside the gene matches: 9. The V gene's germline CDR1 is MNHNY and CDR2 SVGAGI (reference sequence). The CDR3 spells CALGSGRVYEQFF. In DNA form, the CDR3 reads TGTGCCCTAGGGAGCGGGAGGGTCTATGAGCAGTTCTTC.

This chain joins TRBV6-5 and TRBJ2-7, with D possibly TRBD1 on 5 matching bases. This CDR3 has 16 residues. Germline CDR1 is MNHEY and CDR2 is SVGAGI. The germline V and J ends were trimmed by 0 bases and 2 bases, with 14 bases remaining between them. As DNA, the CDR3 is TGTGCCAGCAGTTACTCGAAGTCAGGGTCCACCTACGAGCAGTACTTC. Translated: CASSYSKSGSTYEQYF.

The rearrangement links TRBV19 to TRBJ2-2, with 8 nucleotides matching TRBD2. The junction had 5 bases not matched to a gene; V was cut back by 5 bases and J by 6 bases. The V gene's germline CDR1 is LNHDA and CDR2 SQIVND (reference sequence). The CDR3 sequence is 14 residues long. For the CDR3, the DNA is TGTGCCAGTAGTTTGCGGGAGGTTTCCGGGGAGCTGTTTTTT. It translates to CASSLREVSGELFF.

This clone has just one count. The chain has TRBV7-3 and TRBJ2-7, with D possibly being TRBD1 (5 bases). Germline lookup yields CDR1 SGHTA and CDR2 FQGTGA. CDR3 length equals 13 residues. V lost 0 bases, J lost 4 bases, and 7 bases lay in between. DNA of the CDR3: TGTGCCAGCAGCTTAACTCCAGGGTACGAGCAGTACTTC. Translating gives CASSLTPGYEQYF.

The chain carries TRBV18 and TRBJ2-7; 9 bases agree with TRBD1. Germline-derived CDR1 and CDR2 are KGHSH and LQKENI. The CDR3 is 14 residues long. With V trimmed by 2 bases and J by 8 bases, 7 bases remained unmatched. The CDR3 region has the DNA TGTGCCAGCTCACCATTACAACAGGGGGCCAAGCAGTACTTC. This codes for CASSPLQQGAKQYF. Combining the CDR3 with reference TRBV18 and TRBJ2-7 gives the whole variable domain NAGVMQNPRHLVRRRGQEARLRCSPMKGHSHVYWYRQLPEEGLKFMVYLQKENIIDESGMPKERFSAEFPKEGPSILRIQQVVRGDSAAYFCASSPLQQGAKQYFGPGTRLTVT.

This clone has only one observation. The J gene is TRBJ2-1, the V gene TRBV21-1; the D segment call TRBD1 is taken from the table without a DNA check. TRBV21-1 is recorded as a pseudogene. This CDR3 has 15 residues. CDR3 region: CASRQGSRLHNEQFF. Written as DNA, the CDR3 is TGTGCCAGCCGACAGGGGTCTCGTTTGCACAATGAGCAGTTCTTC.

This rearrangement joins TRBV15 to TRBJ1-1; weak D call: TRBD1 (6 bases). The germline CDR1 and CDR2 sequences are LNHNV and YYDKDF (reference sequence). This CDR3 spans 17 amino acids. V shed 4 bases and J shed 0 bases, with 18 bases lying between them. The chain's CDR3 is CATSTPRGGALNTEAFF. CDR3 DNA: TGTGCCACCAGCACTCCCCGAGGGGGGGCCCTGAACACTGAAGCTTTCTTT.

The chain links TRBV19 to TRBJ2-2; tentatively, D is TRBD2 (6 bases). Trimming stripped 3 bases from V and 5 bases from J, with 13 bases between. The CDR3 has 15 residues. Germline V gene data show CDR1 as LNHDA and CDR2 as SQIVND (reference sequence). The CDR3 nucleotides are TGTGCCAGTAGTATCCTGGCTAGCGTTACCGGGGAGCTGTTTTTT. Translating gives CASSILASVTGELFF.

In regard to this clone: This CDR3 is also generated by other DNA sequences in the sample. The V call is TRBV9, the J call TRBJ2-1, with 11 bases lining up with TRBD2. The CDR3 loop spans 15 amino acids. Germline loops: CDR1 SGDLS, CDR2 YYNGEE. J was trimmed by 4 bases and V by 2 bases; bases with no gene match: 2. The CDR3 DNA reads TGTGCCAGCAGCGTTCTAGCGGGAGGTTACAATGAGCAGTTCTTC. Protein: CASSVLAGGYNEQFF.

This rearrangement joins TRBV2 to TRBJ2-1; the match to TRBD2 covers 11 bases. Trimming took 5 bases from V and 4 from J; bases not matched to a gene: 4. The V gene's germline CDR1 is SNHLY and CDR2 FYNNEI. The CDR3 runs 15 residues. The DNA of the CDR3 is TGTGCCAGCAGTATGAGGACTAGCGGGTACAATGAGCAGTTCTTC. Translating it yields CASSMRTSGYNEQFF.

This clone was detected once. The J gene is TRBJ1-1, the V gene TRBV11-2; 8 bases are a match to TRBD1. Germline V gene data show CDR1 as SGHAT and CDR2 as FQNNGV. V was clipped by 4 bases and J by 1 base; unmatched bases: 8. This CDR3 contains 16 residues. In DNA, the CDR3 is TGTGCCAGCAGCTCACCAGGGGGCATTAAGAACACTGAAGCTTTCTTT. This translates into CASSSPGGIKNTEAFF. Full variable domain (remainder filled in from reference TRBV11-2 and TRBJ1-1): EAGVAQSPRYKIIEKRQSVAFWCNPISGHATLYWYQQILGQGPKLLIQFQNNGVVDDSQLPKDRFSAERLKGVDSTLKIQPAKLEDSAVYLCASSSPGGIKNTEAFFGQGTRLTVV.

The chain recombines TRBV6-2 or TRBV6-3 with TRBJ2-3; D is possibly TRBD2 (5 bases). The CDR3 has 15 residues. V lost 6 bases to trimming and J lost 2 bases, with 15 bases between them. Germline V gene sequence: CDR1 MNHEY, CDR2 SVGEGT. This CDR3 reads CASSPGLRYTDTQYF. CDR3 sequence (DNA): TGTGCCAGCAGCCCTGGACTCCGGTACACAGATACGCAGTATTTT.

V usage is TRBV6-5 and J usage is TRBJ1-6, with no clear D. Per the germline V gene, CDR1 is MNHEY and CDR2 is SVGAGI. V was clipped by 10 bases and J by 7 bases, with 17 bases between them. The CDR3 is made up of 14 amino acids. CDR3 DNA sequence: TGTGCCATTTCCAGGAGGTACGGAAATTCACCCCTCCACTTT. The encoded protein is CAISRRYGNSPLHF.

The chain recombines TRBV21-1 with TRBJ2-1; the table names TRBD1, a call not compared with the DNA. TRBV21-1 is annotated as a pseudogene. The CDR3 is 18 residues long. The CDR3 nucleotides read TGTGCCAGCAGCCCCCCAAGGGGCTACGTACCTCAGTACAATGAGCAGTTCTTC. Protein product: CASSPPRGYVPQYNEQFF.

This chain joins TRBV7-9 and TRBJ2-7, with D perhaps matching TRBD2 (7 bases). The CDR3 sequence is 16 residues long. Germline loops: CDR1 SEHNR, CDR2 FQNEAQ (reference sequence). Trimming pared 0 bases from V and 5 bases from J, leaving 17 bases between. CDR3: CASSLARGGDTNEQYF. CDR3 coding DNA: TGTGCCAGCAGCTTAGCCAGGGGAGGGGACACAAACGAGCAGTACTTC. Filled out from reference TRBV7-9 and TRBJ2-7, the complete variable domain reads DTGVSQNPRHKITKRGQNVTFRCDPISEHNRLYWYRQTLGQGPEFLTYFQNEAQLEKSRLLSDRFSAERPKGSFSTLEIQRTEQGDSAMYLCASSLARGGDTNEQYFGPGTRLTVT.

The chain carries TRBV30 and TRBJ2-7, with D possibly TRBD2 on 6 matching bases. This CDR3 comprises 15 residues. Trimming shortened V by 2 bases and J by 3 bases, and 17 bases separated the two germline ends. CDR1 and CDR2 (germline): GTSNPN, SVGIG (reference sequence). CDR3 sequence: CAWSREVLIFYEQYF. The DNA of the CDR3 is TGTGCCTGGAGTAGGGAGGTTCTAATTTTCTACGAGCAGTACTTC.

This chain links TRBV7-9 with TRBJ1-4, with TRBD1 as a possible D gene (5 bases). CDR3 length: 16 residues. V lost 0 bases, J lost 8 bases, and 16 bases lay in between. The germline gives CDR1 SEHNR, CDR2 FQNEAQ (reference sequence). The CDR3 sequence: CASSLAGVGEDEKLFF. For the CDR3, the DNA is TGTGCCAGCAGCTTAGCTGGGGTAGGGGAGGACGAAAAACTGTTTTTT.

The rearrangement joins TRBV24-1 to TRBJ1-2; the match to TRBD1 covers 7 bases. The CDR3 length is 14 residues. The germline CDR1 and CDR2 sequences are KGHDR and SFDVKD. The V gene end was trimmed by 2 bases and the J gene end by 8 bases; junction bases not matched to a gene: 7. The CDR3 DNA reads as TGTGCCACCAGTGATTACACAGGGGTAGGAGGCTACACCTTC. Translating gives CATSDYTGVGGYTF.

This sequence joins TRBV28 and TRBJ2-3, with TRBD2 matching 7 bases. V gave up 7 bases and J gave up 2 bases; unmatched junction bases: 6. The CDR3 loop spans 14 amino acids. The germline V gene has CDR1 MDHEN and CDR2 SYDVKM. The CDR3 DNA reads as TGTGCCAGCACCCCGGGACTACTCACAGATACGCAGTATTTT. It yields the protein CASTPGLLTDTQYF.

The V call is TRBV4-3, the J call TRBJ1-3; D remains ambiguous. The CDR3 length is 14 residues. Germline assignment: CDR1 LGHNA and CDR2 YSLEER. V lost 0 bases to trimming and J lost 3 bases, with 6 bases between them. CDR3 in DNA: TGCGCCAGCAGCCAAGATCACAGTGGAAACACCATATATTTT. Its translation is CASSQDHSGNTIYF.

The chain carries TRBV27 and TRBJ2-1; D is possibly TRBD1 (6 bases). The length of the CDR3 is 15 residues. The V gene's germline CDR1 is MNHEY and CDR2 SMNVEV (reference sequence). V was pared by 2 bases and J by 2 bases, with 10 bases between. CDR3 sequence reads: CASSLQQGPYNEQFF. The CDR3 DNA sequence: TGTGCCAGCAGTTTACAACAGGGACCCTACAATGAGCAGTTCTTC.

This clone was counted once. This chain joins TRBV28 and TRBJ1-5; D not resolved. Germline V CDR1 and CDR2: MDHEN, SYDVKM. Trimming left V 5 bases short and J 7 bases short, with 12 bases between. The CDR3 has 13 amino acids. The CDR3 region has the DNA TGTGCCAGCAGTCGGACTGTTTTGCAGCCCCAGCATTTT. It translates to CASSRTVLQPQHF.